This entry features one T cell receptor (beta chain) sequence. Germline V gives CDR1 LGHNA, CDR2 YSLEER. The CDR3 is 16 residues long. The V gene lost 0 bases and the J gene lost 2 bases, with 11 bases spanning the gap. This sample stems from a study of control samples from healthy donors and cancer patients. Libraries were prepared by immunoSEQ multiplex PCR; TCRdb keeps only in-frame clonotypes and omits some of them. In the table there are over 85,000 clones, approximately 90% of which are singletons. The sequenced sample consisted of blood. The chain is built from TRBV4-3 and TRBJ2-4; a possible D gene is TRBD2 (6 bases). This clonotype was obtained from a woman in her late teens or twenties in good health. The CDR3 region is CASSQDGGPTKNIQYF. The CDR3 DNA reads TGCGCCAGCAGCCAAGACGGAGGGCCAACCAAAAACATTCAGTACTTC.